Given below is one T cell receptor beta chain in context. This sample stems from a study of T cell changes during pregnancy in multiple sclerosis. Sequencing was performed with immunoSEQ multiplex PCR; in TCRdb, only in-frame clones are kept and a portion is missing. The sample contains 22,000 or so clones, roughly nine tenths of which appear only once. V was pared by 2 bases and J by 1 base, with 5 bases between. Germline CDR1 is MRHNA and CDR2 is SNTAGT. The CDR3 contains 13 residues. The source material was CD4+ T cells from peripheral blood mononuclear cells, sampled after pregnancy. The clonotype was recovered from a female donor in good health, enrolled as a control in a pregnancy study. This chain joins TRBV6-4 and TRBJ1-1; possibly TRBD1 for D (5 bases). DNA of the CDR3: TGTGCCAGCAGTGACGGGGCGAACACTGAAGCTTTCTTT. It specifies CASSDGANTEAFF.